This T cell receptor (beta chain) was identified during a study of blood T cell repertoires in COVID-19. Cohort placement rested on clinical history that participants reported themselves. The junction had 8 bases not matched to a gene; V was cut back by 3 bases and J by 4 bases. This CDR3 has 17 amino acids. From germline, CDR1 is KGHSH and CDR2 LQKENI. In the original workflow: It was from reference gene primer amplification that nucleated cell counts were estimated. Produced via immunoSEQ multiplex PCR; TCRdb's table is partial and in-frame only. The DNA was the basis for D and trimming; V, J and clone size are from that table. The sample records 150,000 to 180,000 clones, about 86% being singletons.

The chain employs TRBV18 and TRBJ1-6; 8 nucleotides align to TRBD1. Material for sequencing was PBMCs or T cells enriched from blood (not recorded which). This TCR was recovered from a man between 50 and 59 years old who had recovered from COVID-19. The CDR3 region is CASSPGAQGAYNSPLHF. The CDR3 nucleotides are TGTGCCAGCTCACCTGGTGCGCAGGGGGCGTATAATTCACCCCTCCACTTT. The full variable domain, in which reference TRBV18 and TRBJ1-6 provide the parts outside the CDR3, is NAGVMQNPRHLVRRRGQEARLRCSPMKGHSHVYWYRQLPEEGLKFMVYLQKENIIDESGMPKERFSAEFPKEGPSILRIQQVVRGDSAAYFCASSPGAQGAYNSPLHFGNGTRLTVT.